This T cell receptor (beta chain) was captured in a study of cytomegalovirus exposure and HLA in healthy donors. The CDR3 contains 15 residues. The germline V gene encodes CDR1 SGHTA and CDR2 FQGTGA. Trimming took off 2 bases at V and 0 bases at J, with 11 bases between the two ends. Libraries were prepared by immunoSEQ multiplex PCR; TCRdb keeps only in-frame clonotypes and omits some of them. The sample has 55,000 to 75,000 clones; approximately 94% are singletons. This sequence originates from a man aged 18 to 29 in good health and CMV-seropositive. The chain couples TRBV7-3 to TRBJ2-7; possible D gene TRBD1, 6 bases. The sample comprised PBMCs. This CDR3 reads CASSLSSDSSYEQYF. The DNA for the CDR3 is TGTGCCAGCAGCTTATCTTCGGACAGCTCCTACGAGCAGTACTTC.